The 7 T cell receptor beta chains presented below share a single source sample, sequenced in a study of T cell changes during pregnancy in multiple sclerosis (dated by TCRdb to between 2017 and 2020). Libraries came from the immunoSEQ multiplex PCR assay. The clones in this table, taken by TCRdb from immuneACCESS, are in-frame only. Not every clone is retained; where verified, under half of the shortfall comes from an unresolved V gene, and the cause of the rest is unknown. The sample table holds approximately 66,000 clones, of which 91% were seen once. In total, the top ten clones hold about 5.8% of the sample. Specimen: CD8+ T cells from peripheral blood mononuclear cells, collected before pregnancy. The receptors here all came from a female donor with multiple sclerosis, enrolled in a pregnancy study.

This chain joins TRBV10-3 and TRBJ2-2; no clear D gene. Trimming cost V 11 bases and J 2 bases, with 18 bases left between them. The V gene's germline CDR1 is ENHRY and CDR2 SYGVKD. The CDR3 covers 15 residues. CDR3 loop: CALRLTGDNTGELFF. Written as DNA, the CDR3 is TGTGCCCTCCGACTGACGGGTGACAACACCGGGGAGCTGTTTTTT.

This chain joins TRBV6-5 and TRBJ2-1, with D perhaps matching TRBD2 (6 bases). Germline V lookup: CDR1 MNHEY, CDR2 SVGAGI. The CDR3 covers 11 residues. V was clipped by 10 bases and J by 6 bases, with 10 bases between them. DNA of the CDR3: TGTGCCACTACCGGGGGCAATGAGCAGTTCTTC. It yields the protein CATTGGNEQFF.

The CDR3 DNA reads as TGTGCCAGCAGCGCGGGACAGGGACCCTACGAGCAGTACTTC. Encoded protein: CASSAGQGPYEQYF. The rearrangement links TRBV13 to TRBJ2-7; 9 bases map to TRBD1. V was pared by 5 bases and J by 2 bases, with 4 bases of the junction left unmatched. The CDR3 covers 14 residues. Germline CDR1 PRHDT, CDR2 FYEKMQ (reference sequence).

The CDR3: CASEFTPPIGELFF. In DNA, the CDR3 is TGTGCCAGCGAGTTCACGCCACCCATCGGGGAGCTGTTTTTT. The chain recombines TRBV27 with TRBJ2-2; D uncertain. The CDR3 consists of 14 residues. The V end lost 8 bases, the J end lost 7 bases, and 17 bases lay between the germline ends. Germline V gene lookup returns CDR1 MNHEY and CDR2 SMNVEV (reference sequence).

The chain uses TRBV9 and TRBJ2-7; 10 positions agree with TRBD1. Germline V lookup: CDR1 SGDLS, CDR2 YYNGEE. CDR3 length: 11 amino acids. Trimming removed 7 bases from V and 5 bases from J; junction bases left unmatched: 0. CDR3 region: CASGQGDEQYF. In nucleotides, the CDR3 is TGTGCCAGCGGACAGGGGGACGAGCAGTACTTC.

The chain is built from TRBV7-9 and TRBJ2-7; 8 bases agree with TRBD1. The CDR3 runs 12 residues. Germline V gene data show CDR1 as SEHNR and CDR2 as FQNEAQ (reference sequence). The V segment lost 10 bases and the J segment 6 bases; nucleotides outside the gene matches: 8. The CDR3 DNA follows: TGTGCCAACCAGGGGGCGGAAGGCGAGCAGTACTTC. Its protein is CANQGAEGEQYF.

The genes are TRBV5-1 and TRBJ2-7, with 10 bases matching TRBD1. Losses at the gene ends were 4 bases for V and 1 base for J; bases not matched to a gene: 5. This CDR3 comprises 15 residues. Germline lookup yields CDR1 SGHRS and CDR2 YFSETQ. The CDR3 DNA is TGCGCCAGCAGCACGGGACAGGGGACATCCTACGAGCAGTACTTC. It encodes CASSTGQGTSYEQYF.